The 16 T cell receptor beta chains listed next were all sequenced from one sample in a study of control samples from healthy donors and cancer patients. Method: immunoSEQ multiplex PCR; TCRdb's copy keeps in-frame clones and lacks some. The profile shows around 95,000 clones, about 82% of them singletons. Sequenced: blood. The receptors shown here come from a man younger than 40 in good health.

The J gene is TRBJ1-1, the V gene TRBV27; D gene ambiguous. Trimming left V 9 bases short and J 1 base short, with 6 bases between. This CDR3 region has 11 residues. CDR1 is MNHEY and CDR2 is SMNVEV in the germline V gene (reference sequence). The CDR3, as DNA: TGTGCCAGTTTTTGGAACACTGAAGCTTTCTTT. As protein: CASFWNTEAFF.

V usage is TRBV4-2 and J usage is TRBJ1-3; D is undetermined. Trimming removed 0 bases from V and 0 bases from J, with 12 bases in between. CDR3 length: 17 residues. Germline V lookup: CDR1 LGHNA, CDR2 YNFKEQ. Written as DNA, the CDR3 is TGTGCCAGCAGCCAAGATCAGACACCAAGCTCTGGAAACACCATATATTTT. Translation: CASSQDQTPSSGNTIYF.

This clone was seen a few times. This rearrangement joins TRBV6-5 to TRBJ2-5, with no clear D. Germline CDR1 reads MNHEY; CDR2 reads SVGAGI. V was trimmed by 8 bases and J by 5 bases, leaving 12 bases between them. The CDR3 extends over 12 amino acids. The CDR3 loop is CASLGNGETQYF. CDR3 in DNA: TGTGCCAGCCTTGGAAACGGGGAGACCCAGTACTTC.

V is TRBV2 and J is TRBJ2-1; D is perhaps TRBD1 (5 bases). CDR1 and CDR2 (germline): SNHLY, FYNNEI. The CDR3 is made up of 16 amino acids. Trimming shortened V by 4 bases and J by 0 bases, and 13 bases separated the two germline ends. The chain's CDR3 is CASSGTADSSYNEQFF. The DNA of the CDR3 is TGTGCCAGCAGTGGGACGGCTGACAGCTCCTACAATGAGCAGTTCTTC.

The chain couples TRBV28 to TRBJ2-7; 8 bases agree with TRBD1. Germline-derived CDR1 and CDR2 are MDHEN and SYDVKM. J lost 3 bases, V lost 6 bases, and 10 bases had no gene match. This CDR3 contains 15 residues. The CDR3 nucleotides read TGTGCCAGCAGACCTGGACAGGGTTTGATCTACGAGCAGTACTTC. Translated, it gives CASRPGQGLIYEQYF.

This chain uses TRBV6-6 with TRBJ1-5; 9 nucleotides line up with TRBD1. The CDR3 totals 14 residues. In germline, CDR1 is MNHNY, CDR2 SVGAGI (reference sequence). V lost 6 bases, J lost 4 bases, and 4 bases stayed unmatched. The CDR3 coding sequence is TGTGCCAGCAGCACAGGGGGCGGGAATCAGCCCCAGCATTTT. This sequence encodes CASSTGGGNQPQHF.

The V call is TRBV5-1, the J call TRBJ1-2; D is possibly TRBD1 (5 bases). Germline CDR1 is SGHRS and CDR2 is YFSETQ. Trimming removed 4 bases from V and 3 bases from J, with 19 bases in between. This CDR3 contains 16 residues. CDR3 nucleotide sequence: TGCGCCAGCAGCCCGGAGGTCAGGGTTGGGGACTATGGCTACACCTTC. Protein sequence: CASSPEVRVGDYGYTF.

The chain recombines TRBV18 with TRBJ2-5; D is possibly TRBD1 or TRBD2 (5 bases each). Trimming left V 3 bases short and J 5 bases short, with 10 bases between. This CDR3 is built from 13 residues. In germline, CDR1 is KGHSH, CDR2 LQKENI. The CDR3 is CASSPGGRETQYF. The CDR3 nucleotides are TGTGCCAGCTCACCTGGGGGTCGGGAGACCCAGTACTTC.

This rearrangement joins TRBV5-1 to TRBJ2-3, with 11 bases lining up with TRBD2. Germline loops: CDR1 SGHRS, CDR2 YFSETQ. The CDR3 extends over 18 amino acids. Losses at the gene ends were 0 bases for V and 1 base for J; bases not matched to a gene: 7. The CDR3 loop reads CASSLGPSGGLGTDTQYF. The CDR3 DNA reads TGCGCCAGCAGCTTGGGGCCTAGCGGGGGGCTAGGCACAGATACGCAGTATTTT.

The chain combines TRBV5-6 with TRBJ2-2, with a tentative D call TRBD2 (5 bases). This CDR3 spans 13 amino acids. Trimming cost V 4 bases and J 5 bases, with 9 bases left between them. Per germline, CDR1 SGHDT and CDR2 YYEEEE. The CDR3 protein is CASSGTGTGELFF. CDR3 coding DNA: TGTGCCAGCAGCGGCACGGGAACCGGGGAGCTGTTTTTT.

A single count supports this clone. V usage is TRBV6-5 and J usage is TRBJ1-5; TRBD1 aligns across 7 bases. The CDR3 runs 15 residues. The V and J ends lost 5 bases and 6 bases, in that order; junction bases with no gene match: 10. The germline V gene encodes CDR1 MNHEY and CDR2 SVGAGI. CDR3 amino acids: CASSPPDDRAQPQHF. The CDR3 region has the DNA TGTGCCAGCAGTCCCCCAGACGACAGGGCTCAGCCCCAGCATTTT.

This clone was recorded once. The chain carries TRBV5-5 and TRBJ1-6, with no clear D. Trimming took off 1 base at V and 0 bases at J, with 11 bases between the two ends. The CDR3 totals 17 residues. Germline V lookup: CDR1 SGHKS, CDR2 YYEKEE (reference sequence). The CDR3 nucleotides are TGTGCCAGCAGCTTGTTTCTAAGGAGCTCCTATAATTCACCCCTCCACTTT. Amino acids: CASSLFLRSSYNSPLHF.

This clone was observed a handful of times. The chain recombines TRBV9 with TRBJ2-3; TRBD1 matches 11 bases. Trimming took 0 bases from V and 4 from J; bases not matched to a gene: 25. The CDR3 totals 23 residues. CDR1 is SGDLS and CDR2 is YYNGEE in the germline V gene. CDR3 bases: TGTGCCAGCAGCGTAGCTTCGCTTGGGCCGAGGACAGGGGGCCTCCATGGTCCAGATACGCAGTATTTT. It is translated as CASSVASLGPRTGGLHGPDTQYF.

The gene calls are TRBV7-2 and TRBJ2-3; the D is unclear. The CDR3 sequence is 15 residues long. V was clipped by 6 bases and J by 2 bases, with 15 bases between them. Per the germline V gene, CDR1 is SGHTA and CDR2 is FQGNSA. This chain's CDR3 is CASSSTMTYTDTQYF. The CDR3 DNA follows: TGTGCCAGCAGTTCAACTATGACCTACACAGATACGCAGTATTTT.

The chain links TRBV18 to TRBJ2-1; tentative D call: TRBD1 (6 bases). The CDR3 length is 19 residues. V shed 2 bases and J shed 3 bases, with 23 bases lying between them. Germline V CDR1 and CDR2: KGHSH, LQKENI. CDR3 DNA: TGTGCCAGCTCACCAGACCCGACGGACAGTAGTACAATCTACAATGAGCAGTTCTTC. It yields the protein CASSPDPTDSSTIYNEQFF.

This clone was observed a single time. The chain recombines TRBV10-3 with TRBJ1-1; D uncertain. V was trimmed by 6 bases and J by 3 bases, leaving 8 bases between them. CDR1 and CDR2 (germline): ENHRY, SYGVKD. The CDR3 extends over 12 amino acids. CDR3 amino acids: CAIRGTDTEAFF. The CDR3 DNA reads TGTGCCATCAGAGGTACGGACACTGAAGCTTTCTTT.